This TCR beta chain was recorded in a study of shared clonotypes between healthy human individuals. CD8 memory combined CD45RO+ cells with CCR7-negative CD45RA+ TemRA cells. Assay used: immunoSEQ multiplex PCR; TCRdb lists only in-frame clones, some missing. Of approximately 320,000 clones detected, more than 75% appear once; the ten largest clones hold 15% to 20%. Material: memory CD8+ T cells sorted from blood. Specified subset: CD45RO+ cells pooled with CCR7-negative TemRA cells. This clonotype originated in a man aged 18 to 29 in good health.

The CDR3: CASSQAQGLQETQYF. In DNA, the CDR3 is TGCGCCAGCAGCCAAGCACAGGGATTACAAGAGACCCAGTACTTC. V is TRBV4-1 and J is TRBJ2-5; D might be TRBD1 (6 bases). This CDR3 is 15 amino acids long. CDR1 and CDR2 from the germline V gene are MGHRA and YSYEKL. V shed 1 base and J shed 2 bases, with 11 bases lying between them.